The T cell receptor (beta chain) described here comes from a study of blood T cell repertoires in COVID-19. Looking at the study overall: COVID-19 samples collected from the United States, Italy and Spain covered acute and convalescent phases. PBMCs, B-cell-depleted T cells, or T cells provided the cDNA or gDNA that made up the material.

V lost 6 bases and J lost 4, with 18 bases in between. The CDR3 consists of 15 residues. Germline loops: CDR1 MDHEN, CDR2 SYDVKM. In the original processing: It was from reference gene primer amplification that nucleated cell counts were estimated. Sequenced by immunoSEQ multiplex PCR; TCRdb stores in-frame clones only, minus some. Clone size and V and J calls were adopted from that table, with D and trimming inferred from the DNA. The sample yields 250,000 to 350,000 clones, 86% seen once. Input material: peripheral blood. The rearrangement joins TRBV28 to TRBJ1-2; D may be TRBD1 (6 bases). This clonotype was obtained from a woman aged 45-60 years with acute or convalescent COVID-19. This CDR3 is CASRSGPAGVYGYTF. The CDR3 DNA reads TGTGCCAGCAGGTCAGGCCCTGCAGGGGTCTATGGCTACACCTTC.